This TCR beta chain was sequenced for a study of T cell clusters in autoimmune cytopenias. TRB rearrangements were amplified by touch-down multiplex PCR with mixed TRB-A/B primers. TCRdb reprocessed the multiplex PCR reads and reports one entry per CDR3 protein, with no DNA. This sample's table has thousands of distinct CDR3 sequences. TRB was amplified from approximately 250 ng of peripheral blood genomic DNA per sample. This CDR3 contains 15 residues. Germline V gene sequence: CDR1 LNHDA, CDR2 SQIVND (reference sequence). The clonotype was recovered from a human donor with an autoimmune cytopenia or autoimmune hepatitis (not recorded which). Specimen: peripheral blood. This rearrangement joins TRBV19 to TRBJ1-5; the TRBD1 assignment by TCRdb is unverifiable without DNA. The CDR3 is CASSNPRQGNQPQHF.